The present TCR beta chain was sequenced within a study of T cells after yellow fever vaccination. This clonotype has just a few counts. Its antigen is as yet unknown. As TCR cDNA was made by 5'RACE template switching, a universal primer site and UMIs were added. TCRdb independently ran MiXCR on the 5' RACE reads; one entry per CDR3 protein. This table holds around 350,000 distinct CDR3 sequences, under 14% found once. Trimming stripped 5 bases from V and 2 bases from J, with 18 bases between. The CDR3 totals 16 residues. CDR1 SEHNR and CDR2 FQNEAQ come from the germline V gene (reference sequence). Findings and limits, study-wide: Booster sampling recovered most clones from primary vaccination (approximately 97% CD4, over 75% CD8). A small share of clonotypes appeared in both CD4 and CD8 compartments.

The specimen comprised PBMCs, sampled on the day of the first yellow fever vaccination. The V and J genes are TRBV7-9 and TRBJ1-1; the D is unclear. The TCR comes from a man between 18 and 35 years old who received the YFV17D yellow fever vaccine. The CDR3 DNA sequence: TGTGCCAGCAGCCCCGCCAATAAACGGGCCAACACTGAAGCTTTCTTT. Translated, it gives CASSPANKRANTEAFF. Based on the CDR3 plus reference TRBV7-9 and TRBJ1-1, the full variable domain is DTGVSQNPRHKITKRGQNVTFRCDPISEHNRLYWYRQTLGQGPEFLTYFQNEAQLEKSRLLSDRFSAERPKGSFSTLEIQRTEQGDSAMYLCASSPANKRANTEAFFGQGTRLTVV.